There are a few counts of the clone carrying this T cell receptor beta chain. The antigen is not known. The authors used template switching to add a universal primer site and gave cDNA unique molecular identifiers. TCRdb fed the 5' RACE reads into MiXCR, producing one record per CDR3 protein. The table lists fewer than 350,000 distinct CDR3 sequences, approximately 8.5% of them singletons. The V and J ends lost 4 bases and 1 base, in that order; junction bases with no gene match: 9. Germline V lookup: CDR1 SGHDN, CDR2 FVKESK. CDR3 length equals 17 residues. This specimen belongs to a study of identical twins. The study, taken as a whole, reports: Among monozygotic twins, out-of-frame TCR alpha sharing exceeded what models predicted. Excess twin sharing in beta out-of-frame sequences was weaker.

A further study also used this sample, focusing on yellow fever vaccine responses in identical twins.

This chain joins TRBV14 and TRBJ2-2; 7 bases agree with TRBD1. The TCR originated in a woman aged 18-29 years in good health. Sequencing was done on a sample of memory (CD45RO+) T cells sorted from blood. The CDR3 DNA follows: TGTGCCAGCAGCCCCTTATTGGGACAGAAGAACACCGGGGAGCTGTTTTTT. It codes for CASSPLLGQKNTGELFF.